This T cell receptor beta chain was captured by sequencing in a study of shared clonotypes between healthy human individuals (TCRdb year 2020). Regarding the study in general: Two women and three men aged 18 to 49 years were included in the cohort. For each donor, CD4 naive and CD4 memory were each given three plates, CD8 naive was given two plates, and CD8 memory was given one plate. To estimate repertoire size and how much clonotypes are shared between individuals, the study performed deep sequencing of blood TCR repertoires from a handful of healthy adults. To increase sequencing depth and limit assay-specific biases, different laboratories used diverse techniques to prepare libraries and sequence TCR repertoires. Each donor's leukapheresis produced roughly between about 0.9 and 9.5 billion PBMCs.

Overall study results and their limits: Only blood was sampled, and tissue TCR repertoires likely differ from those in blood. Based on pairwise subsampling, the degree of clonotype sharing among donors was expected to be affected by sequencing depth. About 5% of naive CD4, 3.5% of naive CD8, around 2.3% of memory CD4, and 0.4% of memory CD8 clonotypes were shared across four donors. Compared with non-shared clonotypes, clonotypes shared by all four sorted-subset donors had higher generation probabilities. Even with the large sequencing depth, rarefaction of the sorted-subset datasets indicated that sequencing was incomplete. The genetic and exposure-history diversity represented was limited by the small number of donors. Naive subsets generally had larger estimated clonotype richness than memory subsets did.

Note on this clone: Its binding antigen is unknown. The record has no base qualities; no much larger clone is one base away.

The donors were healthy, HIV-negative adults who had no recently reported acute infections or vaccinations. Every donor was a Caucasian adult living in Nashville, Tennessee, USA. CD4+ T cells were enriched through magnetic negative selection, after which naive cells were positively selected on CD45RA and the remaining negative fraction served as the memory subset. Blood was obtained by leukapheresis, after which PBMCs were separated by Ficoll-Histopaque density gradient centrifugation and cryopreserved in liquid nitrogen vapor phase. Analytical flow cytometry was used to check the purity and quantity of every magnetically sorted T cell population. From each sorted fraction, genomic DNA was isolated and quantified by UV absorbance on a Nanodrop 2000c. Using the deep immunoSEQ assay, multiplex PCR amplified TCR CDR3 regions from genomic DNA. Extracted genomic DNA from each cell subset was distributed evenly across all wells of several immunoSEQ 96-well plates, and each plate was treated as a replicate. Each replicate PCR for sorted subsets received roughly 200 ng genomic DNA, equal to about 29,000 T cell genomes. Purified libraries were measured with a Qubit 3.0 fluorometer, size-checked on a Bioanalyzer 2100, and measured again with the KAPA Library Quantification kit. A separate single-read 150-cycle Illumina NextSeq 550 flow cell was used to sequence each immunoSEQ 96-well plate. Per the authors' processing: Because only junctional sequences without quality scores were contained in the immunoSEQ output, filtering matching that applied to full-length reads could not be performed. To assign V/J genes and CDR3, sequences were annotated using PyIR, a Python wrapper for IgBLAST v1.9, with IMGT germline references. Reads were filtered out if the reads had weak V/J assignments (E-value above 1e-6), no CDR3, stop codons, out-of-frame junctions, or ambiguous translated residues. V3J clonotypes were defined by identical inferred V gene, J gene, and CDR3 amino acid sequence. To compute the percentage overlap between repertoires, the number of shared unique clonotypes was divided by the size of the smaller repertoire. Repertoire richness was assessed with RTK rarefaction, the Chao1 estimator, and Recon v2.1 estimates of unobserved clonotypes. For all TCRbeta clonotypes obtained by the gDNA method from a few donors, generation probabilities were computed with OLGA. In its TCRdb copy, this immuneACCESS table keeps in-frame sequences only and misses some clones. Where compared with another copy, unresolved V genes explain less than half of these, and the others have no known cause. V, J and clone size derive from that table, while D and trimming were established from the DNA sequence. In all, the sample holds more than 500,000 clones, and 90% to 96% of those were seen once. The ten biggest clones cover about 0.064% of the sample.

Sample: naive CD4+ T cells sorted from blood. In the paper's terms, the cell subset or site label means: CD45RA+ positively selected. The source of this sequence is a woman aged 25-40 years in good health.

The DNA reads TGTGCCATCAGTGGGGACAGGGGGCGGTACGAGCAGTACTTC. The translation is CAISGDRGRYEQYF. The chain is encoded by TRBV10-3 joined to TRBJ2-7; 12 middle bases align to TRBD1. The germline V and J ends show losses of 4 bases and 4 bases respectively, and no gene match explains 2 bases of the junction. The CDR3, cysteine through phenylalanine, is 14 amino acids long. Only the CDR3 DNA is retained, 42 bases long and in frame from the first base. In the germline V gene, CDR1 corresponds to ENHRY and CDR2 to SYGVKD.